This T cell receptor beta chain was found in a study of T cell repertoires in cytomegalovirus infection. A few counts support this clonotype. Its antigen is unidentified. The CDR3 is 18 residues long. Trimming took 7 bases from V and 7 from J; bases not matched to a gene: 21. Germline values: CDR1 MNHNY, CDR2 SVGAGI (reference sequence). TCRdb reprocessed the reads with MiXCR, giving one entry per CDR3 protein. Of around 900,000 distinct CDR3 sequences in the sample, 31% were seen once. Study results and caveats: Clonotype analysis showed dominance of the ex vivo response by HLA-C-restricted CMV-specific TCR beta clonotypes.

The rearrangement joins TRBV6-6 to TRBJ1-4, with 7 bases lining up with TRBD1. This specimen was cultured CD8+ T cells from PBMCs, taken from culture after CMV antigen stimulation. This TCR was recovered from a human donor in good health (CMV status not recorded). Some clones in this sample may be carry-over from other donors' samples. The DNA of the CDR3 is TGTGCCAGCACCCACGGCACCCCCGCCTGGGACAGTTTTGAAAAACTGTTTTTT. This gives the protein CASTHGTPAWDSFEKLFF.